This TCR beta chain originates from a study of response to subunit inactivated influenza vaccine. The study's findings and limits: The study's authors posited that every seasonal influenza vaccination enlists few new T cells.

MiXCR was run by TCRdb on the RT-PCR reads, yielding one entry per CDR3 protein. The table records more than 700,000 distinct CDR3 sequences, about 20% of them present only once. Trimming shortened V by 1 base and J by 6 bases, and 9 bases separated the two germline ends. Germline V CDR1 and CDR2: SEHNR, FQNEAQ (reference sequence). CDR3 length: 13 amino acids. This clonotype appeared a few times. Its antigen is currently unknown. The receptor comes from a man aged 50 to 59 who received an inactivated influenza vaccine. Specimen: PBMCs from blood, collected 4 to 6 days after vaccination. The chain uses TRBV7-9 and TRBJ1-2; D is possibly TRBD1 (6 bases). This CDR3 reads CASSLDRVNGYTF. The CDR3 DNA reads TGTGCCAGCAGCTTAGACAGGGTAAATGGCTACACCTTC.